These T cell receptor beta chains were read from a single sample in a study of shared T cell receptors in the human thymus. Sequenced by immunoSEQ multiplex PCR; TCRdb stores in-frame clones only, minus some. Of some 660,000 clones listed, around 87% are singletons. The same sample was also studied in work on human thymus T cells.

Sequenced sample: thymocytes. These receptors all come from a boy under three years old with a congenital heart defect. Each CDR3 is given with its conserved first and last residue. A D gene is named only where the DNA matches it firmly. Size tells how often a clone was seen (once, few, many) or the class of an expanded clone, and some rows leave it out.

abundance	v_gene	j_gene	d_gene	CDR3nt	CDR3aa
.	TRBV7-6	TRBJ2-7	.	TGTGCCAGCAGCTTAGCGGGGGCGTGGGACTACGAGCAGTACTTC	CASSLAGAWDYEQYF
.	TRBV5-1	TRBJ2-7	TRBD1	TGCGCCAGCAGCAAGGGACAGACCTACGAGCAGTACTTC	CASSKGQTYEQYF
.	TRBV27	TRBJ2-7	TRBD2	TGTGCCAGCAGTTTATCTACGGGGGGACTGATCTACGAGCAGTACTTC	CASSLSTGGLIYEQYF
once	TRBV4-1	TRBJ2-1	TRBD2	TGCGCCAGCAGCCAAGAGCAGCGGGGGGCCCTCAGGGGCGAGCAGTTCTTC	CASSQEQRGALRGEQFF
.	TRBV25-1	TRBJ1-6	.	TGTGCCAGCAGTATTCGGTATTCCCCCCTCCACTTT	CASSIRYSPLHF
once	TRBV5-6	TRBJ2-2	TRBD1	TGTGCCAGCAGCGAAAGGGGGCACTACACCGGGGAGCTGTTTTTT	CASSERGHYTGELFF
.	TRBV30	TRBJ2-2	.	TGTGCCTGGAGTGTTGGCGGGAACACCGGGGAGCTGTTTTTT	CAWSVGGNTGELFF
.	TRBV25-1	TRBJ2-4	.	TGTGCCAGCAGTGAATCTGGCAGTGGAGCCAAAAACATTCAGTACTTC	CASSESGSGAKNIQYF
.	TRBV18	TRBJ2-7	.	TGTGCCAGCTCACCCCCTCAGTACTTC	CASSPPQYF
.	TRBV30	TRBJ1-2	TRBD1	TGTGCCTGGAGAGACAGGGGTGGGTATGGCTACACCTTC	CAWRDRGGYGYTF
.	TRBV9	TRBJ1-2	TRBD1	TGTGCCAGCAGCTCCACCCCCCCCGGACAGGAGGCTAACTATGGCTACACCTTC	CASSSTPPGQEANYGYTF
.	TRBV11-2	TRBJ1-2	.	TGTGCCAGCAGCTTAGCACAGCAAGCCTACTATGGCTACACCTTC	CASSLAQQAYYGYTF
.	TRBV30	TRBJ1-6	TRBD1	TGTGCCTGGGGACAGGGGGATAATTCACCCCTCCACTTT	CAWGQGDNSPLHF
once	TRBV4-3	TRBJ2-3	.	TGCGCCAGCAGCCAAGTTACAGGGGGGGGACCGAACACAGATACGCAGTATTTT	CASSQVTGGGPNTDTQYF
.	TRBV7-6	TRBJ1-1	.	TGTGCCAGCAGCTTCCACACCCGCCAGGGTAGGGGTGAAGCTTTCTTT	CASSFHTRQGRGEAFF
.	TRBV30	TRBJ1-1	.	TGTGCCTGGAGAGCCTCTCTCGTGAACACTGAAGCTTTCTTT	CAWRASLVNTEAFF
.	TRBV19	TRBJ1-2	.	TGTGCCAGTAGTAGGGGCTCCATCTATGGCTACACCTTC	CASSRGSIYGYTF